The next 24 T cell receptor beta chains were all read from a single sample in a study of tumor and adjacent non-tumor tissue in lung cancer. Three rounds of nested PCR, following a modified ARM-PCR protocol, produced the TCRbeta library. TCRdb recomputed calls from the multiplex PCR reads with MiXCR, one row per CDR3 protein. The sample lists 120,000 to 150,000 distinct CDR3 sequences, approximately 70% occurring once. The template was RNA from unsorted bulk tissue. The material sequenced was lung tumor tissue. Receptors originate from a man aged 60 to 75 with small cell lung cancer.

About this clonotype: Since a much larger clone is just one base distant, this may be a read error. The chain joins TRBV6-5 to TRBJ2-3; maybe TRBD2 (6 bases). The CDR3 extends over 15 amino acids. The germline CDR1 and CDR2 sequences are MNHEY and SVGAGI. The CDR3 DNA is TGTGCCTGCAGTTTCTCTAGCGACTATTGGGATACGCAGTATTTT. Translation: CACSFSSDYWDTQYF.

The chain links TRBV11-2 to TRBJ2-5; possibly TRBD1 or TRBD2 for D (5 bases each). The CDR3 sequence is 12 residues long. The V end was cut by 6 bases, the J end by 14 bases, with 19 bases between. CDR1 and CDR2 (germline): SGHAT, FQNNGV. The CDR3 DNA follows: TGTGCCAGCAGTTTAACCGGGACCCAAGTATACTTC. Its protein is CASSLTGTQVYF.

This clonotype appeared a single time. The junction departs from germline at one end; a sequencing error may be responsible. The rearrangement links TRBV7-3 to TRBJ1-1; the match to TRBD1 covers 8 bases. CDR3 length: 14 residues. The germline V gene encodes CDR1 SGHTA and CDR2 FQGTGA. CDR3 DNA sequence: TGTACCAGTTTACAGGGGGATGAAGTACCTGAAGCTTTCTTT. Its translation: CTSLQGDEVPEAFF.

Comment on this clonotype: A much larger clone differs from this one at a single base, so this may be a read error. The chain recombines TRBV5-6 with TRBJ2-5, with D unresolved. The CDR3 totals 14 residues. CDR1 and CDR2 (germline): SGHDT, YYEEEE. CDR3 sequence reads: CASSLGPDQETPYF. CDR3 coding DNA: TGTGCCAGCAGCTTGGGGCCCGACCAAGAGACCCCGTACTTC.

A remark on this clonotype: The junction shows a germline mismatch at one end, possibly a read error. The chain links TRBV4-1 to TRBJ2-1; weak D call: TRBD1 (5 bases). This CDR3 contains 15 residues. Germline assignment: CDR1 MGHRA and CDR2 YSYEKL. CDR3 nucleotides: TGCGCCAGCAGGCAAGAGGACATGGAATACAATGAGCGGTTCTTC. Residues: CASRQEDMEYNERFF.

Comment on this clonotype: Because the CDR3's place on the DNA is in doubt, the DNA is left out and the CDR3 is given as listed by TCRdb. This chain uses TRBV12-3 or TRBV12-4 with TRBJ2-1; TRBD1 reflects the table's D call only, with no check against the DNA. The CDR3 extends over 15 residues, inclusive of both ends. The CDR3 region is CASRLAWGRGANWFF.

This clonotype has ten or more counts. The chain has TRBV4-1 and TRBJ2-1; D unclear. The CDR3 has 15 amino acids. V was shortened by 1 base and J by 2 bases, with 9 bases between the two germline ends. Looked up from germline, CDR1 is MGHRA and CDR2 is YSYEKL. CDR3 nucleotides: TGCGCCAGCAGCCAAGGTGAGGCCCCCTACAATGAGCAGTTCTTC. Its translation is CASSQGEAPYNEQFF.

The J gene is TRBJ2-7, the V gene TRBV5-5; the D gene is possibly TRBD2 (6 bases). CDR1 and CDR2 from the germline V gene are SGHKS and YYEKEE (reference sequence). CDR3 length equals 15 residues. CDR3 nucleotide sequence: TGTATCAGCAGCCCATTACGGGGGATCTCCTACGAGCAGTACTTC. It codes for CISSPLRGISYEQYF. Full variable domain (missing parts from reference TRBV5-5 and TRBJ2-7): DAGVTQSPTHLIKTRGQQVTLRCSPISGHKSVSWYQQVLGQGPQFIFQYYEKEERGRGNFPDRFSARQFPNYSSELNVNALLLGDSALYLCISSPLRGISYEQYFGPGTRLTVT.

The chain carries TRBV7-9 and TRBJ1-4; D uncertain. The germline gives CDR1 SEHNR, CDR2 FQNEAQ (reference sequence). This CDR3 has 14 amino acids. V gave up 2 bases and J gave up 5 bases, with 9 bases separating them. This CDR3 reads CASSLFPKNEKLFF. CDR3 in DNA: TGTGCCAGCAGCTTATTTCCTAAGAATGAAAAACTGTTTTTT.

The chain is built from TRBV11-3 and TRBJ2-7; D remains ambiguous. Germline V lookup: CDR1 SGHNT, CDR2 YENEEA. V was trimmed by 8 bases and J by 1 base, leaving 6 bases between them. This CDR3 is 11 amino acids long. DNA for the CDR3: TGTGCCAGCTCGACTTCCTACGAGCAGTACTTC. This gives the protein CASSTSYEQYF.

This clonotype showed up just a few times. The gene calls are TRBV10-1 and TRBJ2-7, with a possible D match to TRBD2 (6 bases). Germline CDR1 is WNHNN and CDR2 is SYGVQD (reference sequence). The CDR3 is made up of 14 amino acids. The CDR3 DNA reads TGCGCCAGCTGTGAAGGAGGGAGCCCTAACGAGCAGTATGTC. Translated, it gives CASCEGGSPNEQYV.

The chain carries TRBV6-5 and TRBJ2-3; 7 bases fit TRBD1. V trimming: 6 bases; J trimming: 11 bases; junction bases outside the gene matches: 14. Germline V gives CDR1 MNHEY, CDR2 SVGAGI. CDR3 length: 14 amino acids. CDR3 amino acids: CASRRGGSTDMQYF. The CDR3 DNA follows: TGTGCCAGCAGGAGAGGGGGCTCCACAGACATGCAGTATTTT.

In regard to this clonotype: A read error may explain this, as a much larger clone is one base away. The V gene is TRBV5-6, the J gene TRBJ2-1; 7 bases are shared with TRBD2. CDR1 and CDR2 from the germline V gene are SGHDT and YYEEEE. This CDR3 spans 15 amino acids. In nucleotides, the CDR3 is TGTGCCAGCGGCTTCTCTGCGGGAGTTAGGAATGAGCAGTTCTTC. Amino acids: CASGFSAGVRNEQFF.

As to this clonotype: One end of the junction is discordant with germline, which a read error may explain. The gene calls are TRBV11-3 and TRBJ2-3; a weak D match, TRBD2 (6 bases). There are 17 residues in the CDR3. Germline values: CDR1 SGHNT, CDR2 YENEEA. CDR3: CASREARGGTPSHTQNF. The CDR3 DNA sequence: TGTGCCAGCAGAGAGGCTCGTGGCGGGACCCCGAGTCATACGCAGAATTTT.

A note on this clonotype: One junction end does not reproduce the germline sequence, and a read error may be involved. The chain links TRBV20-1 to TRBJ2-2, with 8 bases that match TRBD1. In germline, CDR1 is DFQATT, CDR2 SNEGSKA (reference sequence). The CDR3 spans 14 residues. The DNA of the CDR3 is TGCAGCGCTAAAGACCGGGACAGGTCTTTGGAGCTGTTTTTT. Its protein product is CSAKDRDRSLELFF.

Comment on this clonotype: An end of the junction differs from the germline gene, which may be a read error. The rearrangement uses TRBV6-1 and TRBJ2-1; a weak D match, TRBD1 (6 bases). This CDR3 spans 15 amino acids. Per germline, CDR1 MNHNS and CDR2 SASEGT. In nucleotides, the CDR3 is TGTGCCGGCAGGACTTTCCAGGGGCTCAGTGATGAGCAGTTCTTC. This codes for CAGRTFQGLSDEQFF.

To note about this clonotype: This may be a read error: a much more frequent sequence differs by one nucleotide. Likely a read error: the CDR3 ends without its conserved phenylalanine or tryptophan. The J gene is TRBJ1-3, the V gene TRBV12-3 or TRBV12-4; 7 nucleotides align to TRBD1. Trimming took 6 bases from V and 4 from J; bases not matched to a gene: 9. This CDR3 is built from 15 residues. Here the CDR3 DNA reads TGTGCCAGCAGCCGCCCCGGGACAGCCGGAAACACCATATATCTT. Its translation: CASSRPGTAGNTIYL.

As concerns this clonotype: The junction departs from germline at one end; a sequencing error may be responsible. This chain's CDR3 is CSARQTCRGRYDQFF. The CDR3 DNA reads as TGCAGTGCTAGACAGACTTGCAGGGGCCGCTATGACCAGTTCTTC. V gene TRBV20-1 combines with J gene TRBJ2-1; weak D call: TRBD1 (6 bases). The CDR3 spans 15 residues. Germline V gene sequence: CDR1 DFQATT, CDR2 SNEGSKA (reference sequence).

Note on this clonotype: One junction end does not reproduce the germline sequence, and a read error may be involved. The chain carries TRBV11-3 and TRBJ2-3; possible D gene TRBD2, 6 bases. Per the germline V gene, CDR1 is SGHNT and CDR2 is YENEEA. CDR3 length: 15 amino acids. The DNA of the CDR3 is TGTGCCAGCAGTCAAGATGGGGAGGACACAGATACACAGTATTTT. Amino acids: CASSQDGEDTDTQYF. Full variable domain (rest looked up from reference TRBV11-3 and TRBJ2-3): EAGVVQSPRYKIIEKKQPVAFWCNPISGHNTLYWYLQNLGQGPELLIRYENEEAVDDSQLPKDRFSAERLKGVDSTLKIQPAELGDSAVYLCASSQDGEDTDTQYFGPGTRLTVL.

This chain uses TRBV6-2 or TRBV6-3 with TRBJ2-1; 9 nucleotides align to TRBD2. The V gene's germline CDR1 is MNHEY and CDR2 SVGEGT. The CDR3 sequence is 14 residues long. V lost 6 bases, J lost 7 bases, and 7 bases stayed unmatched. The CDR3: CASRPGLAGNEQFF. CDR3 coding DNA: TGTGCCAGCAGGCCGGGACTAGCAGGAAATGAGCAGTTCTTC.

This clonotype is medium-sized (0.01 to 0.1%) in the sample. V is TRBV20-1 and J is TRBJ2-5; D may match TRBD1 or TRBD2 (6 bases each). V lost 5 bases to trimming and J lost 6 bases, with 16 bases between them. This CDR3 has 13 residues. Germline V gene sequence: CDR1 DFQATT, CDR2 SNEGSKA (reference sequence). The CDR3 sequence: CSAWERGAKTQYF. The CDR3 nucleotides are TGCAGTGCTTGGGAGAGGGGGGCAAAGACCCAGTACTTC.

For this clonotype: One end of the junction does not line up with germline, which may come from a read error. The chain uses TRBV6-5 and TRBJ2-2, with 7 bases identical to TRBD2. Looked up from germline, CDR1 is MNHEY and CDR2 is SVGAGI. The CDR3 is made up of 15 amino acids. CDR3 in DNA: TGTGCCAGCAGTTACGCGACGGGAGGCACCAGGGAGCTGTTTTTT. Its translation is CASSYATGGTRELFF.

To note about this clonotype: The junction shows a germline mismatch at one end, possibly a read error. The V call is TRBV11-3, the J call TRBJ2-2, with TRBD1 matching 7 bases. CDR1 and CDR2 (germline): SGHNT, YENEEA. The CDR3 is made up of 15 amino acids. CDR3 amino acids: CAISSRTGPAGELFF. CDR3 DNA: TGTGCCATCAGCTCAAGGACAGGTCCGGCCGGGGAGCTGTTTTTT.

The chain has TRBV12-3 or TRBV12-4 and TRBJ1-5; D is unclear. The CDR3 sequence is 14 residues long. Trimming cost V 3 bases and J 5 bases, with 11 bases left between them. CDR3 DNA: TGTGCCAGCAGTTTTACCAGGTGGGATCAGCCCCAGCATTTT. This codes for CASSFTRWDQPQHF.